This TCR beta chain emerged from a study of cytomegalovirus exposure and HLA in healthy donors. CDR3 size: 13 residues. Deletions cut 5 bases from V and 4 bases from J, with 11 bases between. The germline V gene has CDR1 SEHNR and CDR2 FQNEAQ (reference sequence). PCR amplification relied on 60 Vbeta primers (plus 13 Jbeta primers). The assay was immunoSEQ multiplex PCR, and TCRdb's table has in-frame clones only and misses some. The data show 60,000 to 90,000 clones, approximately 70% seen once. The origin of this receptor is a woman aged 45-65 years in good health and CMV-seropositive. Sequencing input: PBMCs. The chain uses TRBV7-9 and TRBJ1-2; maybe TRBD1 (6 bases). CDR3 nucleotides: TGTGCCAGCAGCCCTACAGGGCCCTATGGCTACACCTTC. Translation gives CASSPTGPYGYTF.